This is a list of T cell receptor beta chains from one sample in a study of T cells in Graves' hyperthyroidism and ophthalmopathy. TCRdb independently ran MiXCR on the multiplex PCR reads; one entry per CDR3 protein. This sample has roughly 500,000 distinct CDR3 sequences, with 22% found just once. Material: blood. The receptors shown here come from a woman aged 70 to 79 with Graves' ophthalmopathy. Both conserved end residues are part of each CDR3. A D gene is named only where the DNA matches it firmly. Not every row has a clone size; where given, it reads once, few, many or a size class.

CDR3 protein,CDR3 DNA,J gene,clone size,V gene,D gene
CASSPGTSGTGELFF,TGTGCCAGCAGCCCGGGGACTAGCGGTACCGGGGAGCTGTTTTTT,TRBJ2-2,few,TRBV7-3,TRBD2
CATSEGDTQYF,TGTGCCACCAGCGAGGGAGATACGCAGTATTTT,TRBJ2-3,few,TRBV15,NA
CASSLSPFTTQGAGETQYF,TGTGCCAGCAGTTTATCGCCCTTCACCACACAGGGGGCGGGGGAGACCCAGTACTTC,TRBJ2-5,NA,TRBV28,TRBD1
CASSRLRAATNEKLFF,TGTGCCAGCAGTCGCCTCAGGGCCGCAACTAATGAAAAACTGTTTTTT,TRBJ1-4,few,TRBV6-1,NA
CAIGLTADTQYF,TGTGCCATTGGACTGACGGCAGATACGCAGTATTTT,TRBJ2-3,NA,TRBV10-3,NA
CAISEAGPNSGNTIYF,TGTGCCATCAGTGAGGCAGGACCGAACTCTGGAAACACCATATATTTT,TRBJ1-3,NA,TRBV10-3,NA
CASSRLAGVSEQYF,TGTGCCAGCAGTCGACTAGCGGGAGTATCCGAGCAGTACTTC,TRBJ2-7,NA,TRBV27,TRBD2
CASSYSGYYGYTF,TGTGCCAGCAGTTACTCGGGTTACTATGGCTACACCTTC,TRBJ1-2,NA,TRBV6-5,NA
CAISEGGTSGFQETQYF,TGTGCCATCAGTGAAGGAGGGACTAGCGGATTCCAAGAGACCCAGTACTTC,TRBJ2-5,NA,TRBV10-3,TRBD2
CASGVRAGTGELFF,TGTGCCAGCGGAGTGAGGGCGGGCACCGGGGAGCTGTTTTTT,TRBJ2-2,few,TRBV9,NA
CASRRGSGRDTGELFF,TGTGCCAGCCGCCGAGGTTCGGGGAGAGACACCGGGGAGCTGTTTTTT,TRBJ2-2,NA,TRBV9,NA
CASSSGTPNAEAFF,TGTGCCAGCAGCTCCGGGACTCCAAACGCTGAAGCTTTCTTT,TRBJ1-1,NA,TRBV5-4,NA